This is a list of T cell receptor beta chains from one sample in a study of blood T cell repertoires in COVID-19. The table came from immunoSEQ multiplex PCR; TCRdb's copy has only in-frame clones and leaves some out. The top ten clones hold about 0.8% of a sample with roughly 110,000 clones, around four fifths of them seen once. Sequenced sample: peripheral blood. The receptors come from a woman between 70 and 85 years old with acute or convalescent COVID-19. The CDR3 runs from the conserved cysteine through the conserved F or W. D genes are given only for firm matches. Some rows have no size entry. The others give once, few or many, or a class for an expanded clone.

- | TRBJ2-2 | TRBD1 | TRBV19 | CASSIEGARAGELFF | TGTGCCAGTAGTATTGAGGGGGCGCGCGCCGGGGAGCTGTTTTTT
- | TRBJ1-6 | TRBD1 | TRBV18 | CASSTGQGVNSPLHF | TGTGCCAGCTCAACGGGACAGGGAGTTAATTCACCCCTCCACTTT
few | TRBJ2-2 | TRBD2 | TRBV9 | CASTYSGGYTGELFF | TGTGCCAGCACGTATAGCGGGGGGTACACCGGGGAGCTGTTTTTT
- | TRBJ2-7 | TRBD1 | TRBV30 | CAWDPGQLDEQYF | TGTGCCTGGGACCCGGGACAGCTGGACGAGCAGTACTTC
few | TRBJ2-5 | TRBD1 | TRBV6-5 | CASSYLTGGETQYF | TGTGCCAGCAGTTACTTGACAGGGGGCGAGACCCAGTACTTC
- | TRBJ1-4 | - | TRBV27 | CASRDLATNEKLFF | TGTGCCAGCCGGGATCTCGCAACTAATGAAAAACTGTTTTTT
- | TRBJ1-2 | - | TRBV7-9 | CASSSTAGLNYGYTF | TGTGCCAGCAGCTCCACGGCAGGACTCAACTATGGCTACACCTTC
few | TRBJ2-5 | - | TRBV9 | CASSATVQETQYF | TGTGCCAGCAGCGCAACGGTCCAAGAGACCCAGTACTTC
- | TRBJ1-1 | TRBD1 | TRBV6-1 | CASSDRQGMTEAFF | TGTGCCAGCAGTGATCGACAGGGGATGACTGAAGCTTTCTTT
- | TRBJ2-1 | TRBD2 | TRBV24-1 | CATSDYVASGSVNEQFF | TGTGCCACCAGTGATTACGTTGCTAGCGGGTCCGTAAATGAGCAGTTCTTC
- | TRBJ2-3 | TRBD1 | TRBV27 | CASSLGTGYTDTQYF | TGTGCCAGCAGTTTAGGGACAGGCTACACAGATACGCAGTATTTT
- | TRBJ2-1 | TRBD2 | TRBV7-9 | CASSLKVRTSGIRNEQFF | TGTGCCAGCAGCTTAAAAGTCAGGACTAGCGGGATCAGAAATGAGCAGTTCTTC
- | TRBJ2-7 | - | TRBV7-8 | CASSLEQNFEQYF | TGTGCCAGCAGCTTAGAACAGAACTTCGAGCAGTACTTC
- | TRBJ1-1 | TRBD1 | TRBV15 | CATSRGTGRNTEAFF | TGTGCCACCAGCAGAGGGACAGGGAGGAACACTGAAGCTTTCTTT
- | TRBJ2-2 | - | TRBV2 | CASSADRPNTGELFF | TGTGCCAGCAGCGCCGACAGGCCGAACACCGGGGAGCTGTTTTTT
- | TRBJ2-7 | - | TRBV6-1 | CASSEAGGGEQYF | TGTGCCAGCAGTGAAGCCGGGGGAGGCGAGCAGTACTTC
- | TRBJ1-3 | - | TRBV5-1 | CASSLGSAGNTIYF | TGCGCCAGCAGCTTGGGGTCAGCTGGAAACACCATATATTTT
once | TRBJ1-1 | - | TRBV6-5 | CASSQDPGGTEAFF | TGTGCCAGCAGTCAGGACCCCGGGGGGACTGAAGCTTTCTTT
few | TRBJ1-5 | - | TRBV19 | CASSREGNSNQPQHF | TGTGCCAGTAGTAGGGAGGGTAATAGCAATCAGCCCCAGCATTTT
once | TRBJ2-7 | - | TRBV11-2 | CASSVTGGYEQYF | TGTGCCAGCAGCGTAACAGGTGGCTACGAGCAGTACTTC
- | TRBJ2-3 | TRBD2 | TRBV6-5 | CASSLGLAATDTQYF | TGTGCCAGCAGTCTTGGACTAGCGGCCACAGATACGCAGTATTTT
- | TRBJ2-7 | TRBD2 | TRBV6-5 | CASSTVGGPDYEQYF | TGTGCCAGCAGTACGGTGGGAGGGCCAGATTACGAGCAGTACTTC
few | TRBJ2-1 | - | TRBV29-1 | CSPRRGSNEQFF | TGCAGCCCCCGAAGGGGCAGTAATGAGCAGTTCTTC
- | TRBJ2-1 | - | TRBV2 | CASSEDRYNEQFF | TGTGCCAGCAGTGAAGACAGGTACAATGAGCAGTTCTTC
- | TRBJ1-2 | - | TRBV7-3 | CASSLSGGVDGYTF | TGTGCCAGCAGCTTATCGGGGGGCGTAGATGGCTACACCTTC
- | TRBJ1-1 | - | TRBV5-1 | CASSWGGDTEAFF | TGCGCCAGCTCTTGGGGAGGGGACACTGAAGCTTTCTTT
- | TRBJ1-5 | - | TRBV2 | CASSESHNQPQHF | TGTGCCAGCAGTGAGTCACACAATCAGCCCCAGCATTTT
- | TRBJ1-4 | TRBD1 | TRBV10-3 | CATSGTEVLFF | TGTGCCACCTCAGGGACAGAGGTACTGTTTTTT
- | TRBJ1-1 | - | TRBV19 | CASKGLLGTEAFF | TGTGCCAGTAAGGGACTGCTTGGAACTGAAGCTTTCTTT
- | TRBJ2-5 | - | TRBV5-5 | CASSFPRGETQYF | TGTGCCAGCAGCTTCCCCCGGGGGGAGACCCAGTACTTC
- | TRBJ1-6 | - | TRBV19 | CASSIGGSLDSPLHF | TGTGCCAGTAGTATAGGCGGGTCGTTGGATTCACCCCTCCACTTT
- | TRBJ2-5 | TRBD2 | TRBV9 | CASSPPSGSRETQYF | TGTGCCAGCAGCCCTCCTAGCGGGAGTCGTGAGACCCAGTACTTC
- | TRBJ1-5 | TRBD1 | TRBV6-2/TRBV6-3 | CASSFDRGSNQPQHF | TGTGCCAGCAGCTTCGACAGGGGAAGCAATCAGCCCCAGCATTTT
- | TRBJ2-7 | TRBD1 | TRBV6-5 | CASSLLLGQAYEQYF | TGTGCCAGCAGTTTGCTTTTGGGACAGGCCTACGAGCAGTACTTC
- | TRBJ2-5 | TRBD1 | TRBV28 | CASSLQTGGGETQYF | TGTGCCAGCAGTTTACAGACAGGGGGCGGAGAGACCCAGTACTTC
once | TRBJ2-5 | - | TRBV3-1/TRBV3-2 | CASSQAGVLETQYF | TGTGCCAGCAGCCAAGCGGGAGTTTTAGAGACCCAGTACTTC
- | TRBJ1-5 | - | TRBV2 | CASSTGLSNQPQHF | TGTGCCAGCAGTACAGGGTTGAGCAATCAGCCCCAGCATTTT
- | TRBJ2-1 | TRBD2 | TRBV5-1 | CASSPVIAGGPNNEQFF | TGCGCCAGCAGCCCCGTGATAGCGGGGGGGCCTAACAATGAGCAGTTCTTC
- | TRBJ1-1 | - | TRBV19 | CASSGQSNTEAFF | TGTGCCAGTAGTGGCCAGTCGAACACTGAAGCTTTCTTT